The present T cell receptor beta chain was sequenced within a study of metastatic and nonmetastatic thyroid tumors. This CDR3 is built from 19 residues. V was clipped by 1 base and J by 2 bases; unmatched bases: 11. Germline CDR1 SGHVS, CDR2 FNYEAQ. In the study's own analysis: The authors used CDR3 differences across clinicopathological groups to build a distant-metastasis classifier for papillary thyroid cancer. TCRdb reprocessed the PCR reads via MiXCR. These V and J calls are TCRdb output, not the study's own analysis. The sample includes 20,000 or so clones, around 40% seen only once; the top ten take 22%. Each patient came to thyroid surgery without any prior treatment (of any kind). This clone has just a few counts.

The gene calls are TRBV7-6 and TRBJ2-7; 13 bases line up with TRBD2. The sequence derives from a male donor with papillary thyroid cancer or a benign thyroid nodule (not recorded which). Some clones in this sample may be carry-over from other donors' samples. The sample comprised blood. The CDR3 is CASSLGPPPGLAGTYEQYF. In DNA, the CDR3 is TGTGCCAGCAGCTTAGGACCTCCGCCGGGACTAGCGGGGACCTACGAGCAGTACTTC.